This TCR beta chain originates from a study of blood T cell repertoires in COVID-19. The wider study: Acute and convalescent COVID-19 samples came from the United States, Italy and Spain.

Authors' data handling: Scientists estimated how many nucleated cells there were by amplifying reference gene primers. The table came from immunoSEQ multiplex PCR; TCRdb's copy has only in-frame clones and leaves some out. For V, J and clone size, that table is used; D and trimming come from the DNA. Here the sample spans over 75,000 clones, under 95% being singletons. Per germline, CDR1 MDHEN and CDR2 SYDVKM. CDR3 length: 15 amino acids. Between the trimmed V and J ends, which lost 2 bases and 0 bases, there was a span of 10 bases. Source material: peripheral blood. The chain combines TRBV28 with TRBJ1-1; no reliable D call. The TCR originated in a human donor with active COVID-19. The donor label of this sample is uncertain. The CDR3 DNA reads as TGTGCCAGCAGTTTAGATCGGGGTTTGAACACTGAAGCTTTCTTT. Its translation: CASSLDRGLNTEAFF. The whole variable domain, remainder taken from reference TRBV28 and TRBJ1-1, is DVKVTQSSRYLVKRTGEKVFLECVQDMDHENMFWYRQDPGLGLRLIYFSYDVKMKEKGDIPEGYSVSREKKERFSLILESASTNQTSMYLCASSLDRGLNTEAFFGQGTRLTVV.